The 15 T cell receptor beta chains below all came from one sample that was sequenced in a study of control samples from healthy donors and cancer patients (dated by TCRdb to 2020 to 2022). Libraries were prepared through the immunoSEQ multiplex PCR assay. The immuneACCESS repertoire file appears here via TCRdb, limited to in-frame rearrangements. These files lack a portion of the clones; in checked studies, under half of the deficit traces to unresolved V genes, and the cause of the others is not known. In this sample the table shows some 100,000 clones, about 90% of which occur a single time. 18% of the sample is held by the ten biggest clonotypes. The specimen was blood. Every receptor here comes from a woman aged 50 to 65 in good health.

The gene calls are TRBV5-5 and TRBJ2-7, with D hard to call. The CDR3 is made up of 14 amino acids. V was shortened by 0 bases and J by 2 bases, with 9 bases between the two germline ends. Germline V gives CDR1 SGHKS, CDR2 YYEKEE (reference sequence). CDR3 sequence (DNA): TGTGCCAGCAGCTTGGTGGCTGGAACCTACGAGCAGTACGTC. This encodes CASSLVAGTYEQYV.

V is TRBV18 and J is TRBJ2-1; D gene ambiguous. Germline loops: CDR1 KGHSH, CDR2 LQKENI. This CDR3 is built from 14 residues. Trimming stripped 2 bases from V and 2 bases from J, with 7 bases between. CDR3 nucleotides: TGTGCCAGCTCACCAGGGTCTGCCTACAATGAGCAGTTCTTC. This gives the protein CASSPGSAYNEQFF.

The V gene is TRBV9, the J gene TRBJ2-3; possible D gene TRBD2, 6 bases. The germline CDR1 and CDR2 sequences are SGDLS and YYNGEE. V was trimmed by 0 bases and J by 3 bases, leaving 11 bases between them. The CDR3 loop spans 15 amino acids. Here the CDR3 reads CASSVGSGFTDTQYF. The DNA of the CDR3 is TGTGCCAGCAGCGTAGGTAGCGGATTTACAGATACGCAGTATTTT.

CDR3 coding DNA: TGTGCCAGCAGCTGGGGACAGGGCTATGGCTACACCTTC. It encodes CASSWGQGYGYTF. The rearrangement links TRBV5-6 to TRBJ1-2; the match to TRBD1 covers 9 bases. CDR1 and CDR2 (germline): SGHDT, YYEEEE. The V and J ends lost 3 bases and 4 bases, in that order; junction bases with no gene match: 1. CDR3 length equals 13 residues.

This clone was seen a handful of times. The chain links TRBV28 to TRBJ1-2; 7 bases line up with TRBD1. This CDR3 comprises 14 residues. V lost 6 bases to trimming and J lost 3 bases; unmatched junction nucleotides: 7. Germline V lookup: CDR1 MDHEN, CDR2 SYDVKM. The DNA of the CDR3 is TGTGCCAGCAGAAAAGTAGGGACAGACTATGGCTACACCTTC. Protein sequence: CASRKVGTDYGYTF.

The chain is built from TRBV5-8 and TRBJ1-5, with 8 positions matching TRBD1. The CDR3 length is 14 residues. Germline V gene lookup returns CDR1 SGHTS and CDR2 YDEGEE. After removal of 4 bases from V and 6 bases from J, the junction contained 6 bases not matched to a gene. CDR3 coding DNA: TGTGCCAGCAGCCAGGACAGGGCGGGTCAGCCCCAGCATTTT. This codes for CASSQDRAGQPQHF.

This chain links TRBV12-3 or TRBV12-4 with TRBJ2-3; no clear D gene. Trimming left V 4 bases short and J 6 bases short, with 11 bases between. The CDR3 is 13 residues long. The CDR3 DNA sequence: TGTGCCAGCAGTTCTCTCCTAGTGGATACGCAGTATTTT. This gives the protein CASSSLLVDTQYF.

V and J are TRBV30 and TRBJ2-2, with D hard to call. Germline assignment: CDR1 GTSNPN and CDR2 SVGIG (reference sequence). The CDR3 runs 15 residues. V lost 7 bases and J lost 1, with 16 bases in between. The CDR3, as DNA: TGTGCCTCACGTCCCACATCGCTGAACACCGGGGAGCTGTTTTTT. Translated: CASRPTSLNTGELFF.

Written as DNA, the CDR3 is TGTGCCTTCGTTACAGGGAGAATTCAGCCCCAGCATTTT. This sequence encodes CAFVTGRIQPQHF. The chain is built from TRBV30 and TRBJ1-5; a weak D match, TRBD1 (6 bases). The CDR3 runs to 13 residues. Germline V gene lookup returns CDR1 GTSNPN and CDR2 SVGIG (reference sequence). Trimming pared 7 bases from V and 6 bases from J, leaving 16 bases between.

V gene TRBV7-9 combines with J gene TRBJ1-4; D not resolved. V was trimmed by 6 bases and J by 4 bases, leaving 15 bases between them. The germline V gene has CDR1 SEHNR and CDR2 FQNEAQ (reference sequence). This CDR3 contains 15 residues. The CDR3 here is CASRANGPVNEKLFF. In DNA, the CDR3 is TGTGCCAGCAGAGCTAACGGCCCGGTTAATGAAAAACTGTTTTTT.

The rearrangement uses TRBV4-1 and TRBJ1-6; D might be TRBD1 (5 bases). The CDR3 sequence is 13 residues long. With 0 bases removed from V and 12 bases from J, the gap between germline ends came to 9 bases. CDR1 and CDR2 from the germline V gene are MGHRA and YSYEKL. CDR3 protein: CASSQEPGGPLHF. The CDR3 coding sequence is TGCGCCAGCAGCCAAGAGCCCGGGGGACCCCTCCACTTT.

The chain uses TRBV11-3 and TRBJ2-2, with 11 bases matching TRBD2. The CDR3 is 17 amino acids. Trimming cost V 3 bases and J 6 bases; bases outside gene matches: 9. CDR1 and CDR2 (germline): SGHNT, YENEEA. The CDR3 sequence is CASSFSGRASFSGELFF. The CDR3 nucleotides are TGTGCCAGCAGCTTTAGCGGGAGGGCCTCTTTCTCCGGGGAGCTGTTTTTT. Full variable domain (remainder filled in from reference TRBV11-3 and TRBJ2-2): EAGVVQSPRYKIIEKKQPVAFWCNPISGHNTLYWYLQNLGQGPELLIRYENEEAVDDSQLPKDRFSAERLKGVDSTLKIQPAELGDSAVYLCASSFSGRASFSGELFFGEGSRLTVL.

The rearrangement uses TRBV6-5 and TRBJ2-1; a weak D match, TRBD2 (5 bases). Trimming took off 4 bases at V and 0 bases at J, with 13 bases between the two ends. CDR3 length: 16 amino acids. Germline CDR1 is MNHEY and CDR2 is SVGAGI. CDR3 DNA sequence: TGTGCCAGCAGTTTGGCGGGCACCAGCTCCTACAATGAGCAGTTCTTC. It codes for CASSLAGTSSYNEQFF.

The chain links TRBV19 to TRBJ2-4; D may be TRBD2 (5 bases). With 4 bases removed from V and 7 bases from J, the gap between germline ends came to 11 bases. Germline V gene sequence: CDR1 LNHDA, CDR2 SQIVND (reference sequence). The CDR3 extends over 13 amino acids. CDR3 loop: CASSRERENIQYF. The CDR3 region has the DNA TGTGCCAGTAGTAGAGAGAGGGAGAACATTCAGTACTTC.

The chain links TRBV19 to TRBJ2-6, with D unclear. The CDR3 loop spans 16 amino acids. V shed 8 bases and J shed 2 bases, with 16 bases lying between them. CDR1 and CDR2 (germline): LNHDA, SQIVND (reference sequence). DNA for the CDR3: TGTGCCAGTGAACGGATTGATGTCGCTGGGGCCAACGTCCTGACTTTC. Translating gives CASERIDVAGANVLTF. Drawing the rest from reference TRBV19 and TRBJ2-6, the complete variable domain is DGGITQSPKYLFRKEGQNVTLSCEQNLNHDAMYWYRQDPGQGLRLIYYSQIVNDFQKGDIAEGYSVSREKKESFPLTVTSAQKNPTAFYLCASERIDVAGANVLTFGAGSRLTVL.